Listed below are T cell receptor beta chains from one sample, sequenced in a study of blood T cells in healthy people across ages. One entry per CDR3 protein results from TCRdb running MiXCR on the 5' RACE reads. The data hold 700,000 to 950,000 distinct CDR3 sequences, with about 62% observed a single time. Specimen: blood. Receptors originate from a man aged 25-45 years in good health. The CDR3 runs from the conserved cysteine through the conserved F or W. The D gene is left open where the match is weak. Rows may omit the clone size; those that give it use once, few, many or a size class.

len	abundance	v_gene	j_gene	d_gene	CDR3nt	CDR3aa
15	NA	TRBV20-1	TRBJ2-7	NA	TGCAGTGCCCTAGACCCTGCAGGGGGGCCCTACGAGCAGTACTTC	CSALDPAGGPYEQYF
17	once	TRBV6-2/TRBV6-3	TRBJ2-1	TRBD2	TGTGCCGCAATAAGCGGGGGGCCCGCGCGTTCATACAATGAGCAGTTCTTC	CAAISGGPARSYNEQFF
19	NA	TRBV7-2	TRBJ2-5	TRBD2	TGTGCCAGCAGCTTAAGGGGGGGAGGACTAGCGGGAAGGTCGGAGACCCAGTACTTC	CASSLRGGGLAGRSETQYF
17	NA	TRBV11-1	TRBJ2-3	TRBD1	TGTGCCAGCAGCCGAATACCCGGGACAGCTACCACAGATACGCAGTATTTT	CASSRIPGTATTDTQYF
15	NA	TRBV27	TRBJ2-7	TRBD1	TGTGCCAGCAGCAAACCGGGACAGGGGAAAGGCGAGCAGTACTTC	CASSKPGQGKGEQYF
14	NA	TRBV4-3	TRBJ2-4	NA	TGCGCCAGCAGCCCATGGCAGGGGCCGGACATTCAGTACTTC	CASSPWQGPDIQYF
13	NA	TRBV7-9	TRBJ2-7	NA	TGTGCCAGCAGCTCAACCCAGGCCGGCGAGCAGTACTTC	CASSSTQAGEQYF
12	many	TRBV7-2	TRBJ2-2	NA	TGTGCCAGCAGCTTAGTCCTCGGGGAGCTGTTTTTT	CASSLVLGELFF
15	NA	TRBV6-2/TRBV6-3	TRBJ2-7	TRBD1	TGTGCCAGCAGTTATGGCCCACAGGGGACCTACGAGCAGTACTTC	CASSYGPQGTYEQYF
14	NA	TRBV9	TRBJ2-5	TRBD2	TGTGCCAGCAGCGAGACTAGCAGGCAAGAGACCCAGTACTTC	CASSETSRQETQYF
16	NA	TRBV6-5	TRBJ2-7	TRBD1	TGTGCCAGCAGTTACATTGGACAGGGGTTGGCTTACGAGCAGTACTTC	CASSYIGQGLAYEQYF
15	NA	TRBV18	TRBJ2-2	TRBD1	TGTGCCAGCACTACACGCCGGGACAGGAACGGGGAGCTGTTTTTT	CASTTRRDRNGELFF
16	NA	TRBV27	TRBJ1-1	NA	TGTGCCAGCCCCTTAAGGGGTCGGGGGAAGTGCACTGAAGCTTTCTTT	CASPLRGRGKCTEAFF
14	NA	TRBV7-3	TRBJ2-3	NA	TGTGCCAGCAGCCAAGGGGGTGCGGTAGATACGCAGTATTTT	CASSQGGAVDTQYF
12	NA	TRBV29-1	TRBJ2-3	TRBD2	TGCAGCTACGGACTAGCGGGGGCTACGCAGTATTTT	CSYGLAGATQYF
16	few	TRBV4-2	TRBJ1-5	TRBD1	TGTGCCAGCAGCCAAGGGACAGGGGACATGAGGCAGCCCCAGCATTTT	CASSQGTGDMRQPQHF
14	NA	TRBV20-1	TRBJ2-5	TRBD2	TGCAGTGCTAACAAACGGGGGGGCCGGGAGACCCAGTACTTC	CSANKRGGRETQYF
16	NA	TRBV7-2	TRBJ2-7	TRBD1	TGTGCCAGCAGCTTTGTACCAGGACAGGGGGCCTACGAGCAGTACTTC	CASSFVPGQGAYEQYF
15	NA	TRBV12-3/TRBV12-4	TRBJ2-7	NA	TGTGCCAGCAGTTTATGGGGTGGCGGGACCTACGAGCAGTACTTC	CASSLWGGGTYEQYF
16	NA	TRBV5-1	TRBJ2-1	TRBD1	TGCGCCAGCAGCTTGGGCGGGACAGGGGAGTACAATGAGCAGTTCTTC	CASSLGGTGEYNEQFF
16	NA	TRBV20-1	TRBJ2-1	NA	TGCAGTGCTAGCATCGGCGCGTTGGCCTCCTACAATGAGCAGTTCTTC	CSASIGALASYNEQFF
18	NA	TRBV5-1	TRBJ2-5	NA	TGCGCCAGCAGCTTGGCCTTCGAAGTTGCGGCGCAACAAGAGACCCAGTACTTC	CASSLAFEVAAQQETQYF
14	NA	TRBV9	TRBJ2-7	TRBD2	TGTGCCAGCAGCGTCAAGTTCAGGGAGGGCGAGCAGTACTTC	CASSVKFREGEQYF
13	NA	TRBV20-1	TRBJ2-7	NA	TGCAGTGCTAGCGTCCACGGTACCTACGAGCAGTACTTC	CSASVHGTYEQYF
15	NA	TRBV12-3/TRBV12-4	TRBJ2-7	NA	TGTGCCAGCAGTCTATCAGGACTGCTCGGCTACGAGCAGTACTTC	CASSLSGLLGYEQYF
13	few	TRBV29-1	TRBJ2-6	NA	TGCAGCGTTGAGACCTCTGGGGCCAACGTCCTGACTTTC	CSVETSGANVLTF
17	NA	TRBV28	TRBJ2-7	TRBD2	TGTGCCAGCAGTTTCTCGAGACGGACTAGCGGGACCTACGAGCAGTACTTC	CASSFSRRTSGTYEQYF
13	NA	TRBV29-1	TRBJ2-3	TRBD1	TGCAGCGTTGCCCGGGACAGTGCAGATACGCAGTATTTT	CSVARDSADTQYF
13	few	TRBV4-2	TRBJ1-6	NA	TGTGCCAGCAGCCACACCACCGATTCACCCCTCCACTTT	CASSHTTDSPLHF
15	NA	TRBV7-2	TRBJ2-1	NA	TGTGCCAGCAGCACCACCCGGGAACTCTACAATGAGCAGTTCTTC	CASSTTRELYNEQFF
14	NA	TRBV4-1	TRBJ1-2	NA	TGCGCCAGCAGCCAAGGTGGCACGAACTATGGCTACACCTTC	CASSQGGTNYGYTF
12	NA	TRBV6-2/TRBV6-3	TRBJ2-7	NA	TGTGCCAGCACGGCCAACAAATACGAGCAGTACTTC	CASTANKYEQYF
10	few	TRBV20-1	TRBJ2-5	NA	TGCAGCGCAACGGAAGAGACCCAGTACTTC	CSATEETQYF
17	NA	TRBV18	TRBJ1-1	NA	TGTGCCAGCTCACCTTTCCTTACCGGGGTACAGAACACTGAAGCTTTCTTT	CASSPFLTGVQNTEAFF
15	NA	TRBV12-3/TRBV12-4	TRBJ2-3	NA	TGTGCCAGCAGCCGATTAAGCGGACTCACCGATACGCAGTATTTT	CASSRLSGLTDTQYF
17	NA	TRBV7-2	TRBJ1-4	NA	TGTGCCAGCAGCTTAGTCTGGAACACCAAACACAATGAAAAACTGTTTTTT	CASSLVWNTKHNEKLFF